This T cell receptor (beta chain) derives from a study of blood T cells in healthy people across ages. Study-wide findings and caveats: Donors of long life had a larger count of naive CD4+ cells and greater diversity than aged donors.

With a J-beta primer mix and a sample-barcoded 5' primer, a second PCR ran 7 to 11 cycles. TCRdb called the 5' RACE reads again in MiXCR, with one record for every CDR3 protein. This table holds roughly 1,100,000 distinct CDR3 sequences, 20% to 25% found once. For this clonotype: Its antigen is still unknown.

V shed 0 bases, J shed 3 bases, and the junction held 6 bases outside the gene matches. From germline, CDR1 is SGHRS and CDR2 YFSETQ. This CDR3 is 15 amino acids long. These data were likewise used in another study, on T cells of mothers and their children. That study adds: Researchers put all of the extracted RNA into cDNA synthesis, using roughly 1.5 ug per 15 ul. Relative to unrelated pairs, biologically related mother-child dyads exhibited marginally greater, non-significant overlap. Evidence of persistent microchimeric T cell clones was absent.

This TCR came from a girl aged 2 to 10 in good health. Sequencing was performed on blood. The chain couples TRBV5-1 to TRBJ2-7; TRBD2 matches at 7 bases. CDR3 region: CASSLAGTNGYEQYF. The CDR3 bases are TGCGCCAGCAGCTTGGCCGGGACTAACGGCTACGAGCAGTACTTC.